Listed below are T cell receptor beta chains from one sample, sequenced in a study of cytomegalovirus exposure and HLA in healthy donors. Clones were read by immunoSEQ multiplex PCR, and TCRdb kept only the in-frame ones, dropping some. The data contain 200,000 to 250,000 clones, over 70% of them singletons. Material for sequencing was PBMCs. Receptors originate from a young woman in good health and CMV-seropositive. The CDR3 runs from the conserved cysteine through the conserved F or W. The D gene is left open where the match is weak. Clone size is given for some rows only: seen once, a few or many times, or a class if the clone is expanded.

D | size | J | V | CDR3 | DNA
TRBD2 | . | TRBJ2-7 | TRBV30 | CAWSLAGAYEQYF | TGTGCCTGGAGTCTCGCGGGAGCGTACGAGCAGTACTTC
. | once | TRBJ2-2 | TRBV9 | CASSAKGELFF | TGTGCCAGCAGCGCAAAAGGGGAGCTGTTTTTT
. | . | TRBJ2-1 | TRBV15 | CATSRDRGSANEQFF | TGTGCCACCAGCAGAGATCGGGGTAGCGCCAATGAGCAGTTCTTC
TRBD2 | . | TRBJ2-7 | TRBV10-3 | CAISPGLAYYEQYF | TGTGCCATCAGTCCGGGACTAGCCTACTACGAGCAGTACTTC
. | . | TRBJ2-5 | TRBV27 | CASSLRGGQSIQETQYF | TGTGCCAGCAGTCTCAGAGGTGGACAGTCGATCCAAGAGACCCAGTACTTC
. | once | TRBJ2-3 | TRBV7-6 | CASSLQPQRTDTQYF | TGTGCCAGCAGCTTACAGCCTCAACGCACAGATACGCAGTATTTT
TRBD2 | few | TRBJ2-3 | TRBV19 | CASRREGGTDTQYF | TGTGCCAGTAGGAGGGAGGGCGGCACAGATACGCAGTATTTT
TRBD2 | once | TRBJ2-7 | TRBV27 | CASSWGGSYEQYF | TGTGCCAGCAGCTGGGGGGGATCCTACGAGCAGTACTTC
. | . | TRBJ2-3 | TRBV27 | CASSLIKTDTSTDTQYF | TGTGCCAGCAGTTTAATAAAGACAGACACTAGCACAGATACGCAGTATTTT
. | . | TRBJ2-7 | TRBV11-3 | CASSSMMGVTYEQYF | TGTGCCAGCAGTTCTATGATGGGGGTCACCTACGAGCAGTACTTC
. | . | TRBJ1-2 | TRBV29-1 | CSDDRSYGYTF | TGCAGCGATGACAGGTCCTATGGCTACACCTTC
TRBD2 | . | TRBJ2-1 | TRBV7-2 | CASSRAGVLNEQFF | TGTGCCAGCAGCCGGGCGGGAGTGTTGAATGAGCAGTTCTTC
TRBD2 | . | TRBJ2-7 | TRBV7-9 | CASSWDYSYEQYF | TGTGCCAGCAGCTGGGACTACTCCTACGAGCAGTACTTC
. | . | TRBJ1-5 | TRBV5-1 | CASSLGPSNQPQHF | TGCGCCAGCAGCTTGGGACCGAGCAATCAGCCCCAGCATTTT
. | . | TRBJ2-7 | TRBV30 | CAWSWDGSYEQYF | TGTGCCTGGAGCTGGGACGGCTCCTACGAGCAGTACTTC
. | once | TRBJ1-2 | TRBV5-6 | CASSLVGQRYYGYTF | TGTGCCAGCAGCTTGGTGGGGCAGCGATACTATGGCTACACCTTC
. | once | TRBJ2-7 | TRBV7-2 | CASRTEVGSYEQYF | TGTGCCAGTCGGACCGAGGTAGGATCCTACGAGCAGTACTTC
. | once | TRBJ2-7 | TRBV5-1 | CASSFSFSYEQYF | TGCGCCAGCAGCTTCTCGTTTTCCTACGAGCAGTACTTC
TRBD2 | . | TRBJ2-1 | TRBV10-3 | CAISETGLAVYNEQFF | TGTGCCATCAGTGAGACAGGACTAGCGGTATACAATGAGCAGTTCTTC
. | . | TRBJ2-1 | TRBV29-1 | CSVVWGVNEQFF | TGCAGCGTTGTGTGGGGGGTCAATGAGCAGTTCTTC
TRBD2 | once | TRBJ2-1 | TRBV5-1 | CASSEWAGGYNEQFF | TGCGCCAGCTCTGAGTGGGCGGGAGGGTACAATGAGCAGTTCTTC
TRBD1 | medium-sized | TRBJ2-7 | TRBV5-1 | CASSGQGAREQYF | TGCGCCAGCAGCGGACAGGGGGCGCGCGAGCAGTACTTC
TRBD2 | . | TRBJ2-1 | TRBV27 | CASRPSASTSGRRYNEQFF | TGTGCCAGCAGACCCAGCGCGTCGACTAGCGGGAGAAGGTACAATGAGCAGTTCTTC
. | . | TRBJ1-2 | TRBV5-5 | CASSLAPWAGSHTF | TGTGCCAGCAGCTTGGCGCCATGGGCAGGGAGCCACACCTTC
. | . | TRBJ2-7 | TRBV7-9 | CASSLARASELSYEQYF | TGTGCCAGCAGCTTAGCGCGGGCTAGCGAGCTATCCTACGAGCAGTACTTC
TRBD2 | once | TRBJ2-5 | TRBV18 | CASSPSRLADKETQYF | TGTGCCAGCTCACCATCGAGGCTAGCGGATAAAGAGACCCAGTACTTC
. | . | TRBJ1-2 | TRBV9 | CASSHPQGRANYGYTF | TGTGCCAGCAGCCATCCCCAGGGAAGGGCTAACTATGGCTACACCTTC
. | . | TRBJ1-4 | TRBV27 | CASSFWGEKLFF | TGTGCCAGCAGTTTTTGGGGCGAAAAACTGTTTTTT
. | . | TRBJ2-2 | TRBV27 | CASSLSNRGELFF | TGTGCCAGCAGTTTATCGAACCGGGGGGAGCTGTTTTTT
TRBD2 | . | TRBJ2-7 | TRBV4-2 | CASSQGIALAGSEQYF | TGTGCCAGCAGCCAAGGAATAGCCCTAGCGGGGAGTGAGCAGTACTTC
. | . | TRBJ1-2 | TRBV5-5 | CASSKTGDANYGYTF | TGTGCCAGCAGCAAAACAGGAGACGCTAACTATGGCTACACCTTC
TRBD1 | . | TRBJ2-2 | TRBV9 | CASSQGQGTGELFF | TGTGCCAGCAGCCAGGGACAGGGCACCGGGGAGCTGTTTTTT
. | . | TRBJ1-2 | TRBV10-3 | CAISTPGAGGYTF | TGTGCCATCAGCACCCCGGGGGCAGGTGGCTACACCTTC
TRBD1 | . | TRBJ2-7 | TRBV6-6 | CASTLSTGSSYEQYF | TGTGCCAGCACCCTATCGACAGGGTCCTCCTACGAGCAGTACTTC
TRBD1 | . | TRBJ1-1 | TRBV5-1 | CASSLDTGGTEAFF | TGCGCCAGCAGCTTGGATACAGGGGGCACTGAAGCTTTCTTT
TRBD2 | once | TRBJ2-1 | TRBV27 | CASSPLLSGRWGEQFF | TGTGCCAGCAGTCCCCTGCTTAGCGGGAGATGGGGTGAGCAGTTCTTC
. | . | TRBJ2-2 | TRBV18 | CASSLLNEFSGELFF | TGTGCCAGCTCACTTTTAAATGAGTTTTCCGGGGAGCTGTTTTTT
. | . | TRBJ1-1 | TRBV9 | CASSSEGSANTEAFF | TGTGCCAGCAGCTCGGAGGGTTCCGCGAACACTGAAGCTTTCTTT
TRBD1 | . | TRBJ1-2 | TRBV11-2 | CASSWTGANYGYTF | TGTGCCAGCAGCTGGACAGGGGCCAACTATGGCTACACCTTC
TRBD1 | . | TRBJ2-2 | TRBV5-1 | CASSSGTGRVGSGELFF | TGCGCCAGCAGCTCAGGGACAGGGCGAGTTGGATCCGGGGAGCTGTTTTTT
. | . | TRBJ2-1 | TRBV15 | CATSSWGREQFF | TGTGCCACCAGCAGCTGGGGAAGAGAGCAGTTCTTC
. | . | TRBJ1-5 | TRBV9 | CASSLGVGQPQHF | TGTGCCAGCAGCCTCGGTGTAGGTCAGCCCCAGCATTTT
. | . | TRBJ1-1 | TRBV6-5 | CASTRNRETEAFF | TGTGCCAGCACCCGAAACAGGGAAACTGAAGCTTTCTTT
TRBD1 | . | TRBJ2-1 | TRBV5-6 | CASSLWGQGRNEQFF | TGTGCCAGCAGCTTGTGGGGACAGGGGAGGAATGAGCAGTTCTTC
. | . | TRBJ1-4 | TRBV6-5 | CASSYSGAQGLFF | TGTGCCAGCAGTTACTCAGGGGCCCAAGGACTGTTTTTT
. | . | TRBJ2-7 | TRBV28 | CASKTKPYEQYF | TGTGCCAGCAAGACAAAACCTTACGAGCAGTACTTC
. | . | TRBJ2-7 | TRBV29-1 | CSVEGQEYEQYF | TGCAGCGTTGAGGGGCAGGAGTACGAGCAGTACTTC
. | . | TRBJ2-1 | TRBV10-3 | CAIRQTGTASSYNEQFF | TGTGCCATCAGACAAACCGGGACGGCTAGCTCCTACAATGAGCAGTTCTTC